These 32 T cell receptor beta chains came from one sample sequenced in a study of CD8 T cells in Susac syndrome. The authors reverse transcribed roughly 0.5 to 1 ug RNA with random hexamers. MiXCR, run by TCRdb on the immunoSEQ multiplex PCR reads, gives a single entry per CDR3 protein. The repertoire holds 150,000 or so distinct CDR3 sequences, approximately 90% seen once, with 0.08% in the top ten. The sequenced material came from CD4+ T cells from PBMCs. These receptors all stem from a human donor in good health.

The gene calls are TRBV2 and TRBJ1-1, with D perhaps matching TRBD1 (6 bases). V dropped 6 bases and J dropped 0 bases, with 11 bases sitting between them. The CDR3 runs to 14 residues. Germline-derived CDR1 and CDR2 are SNHLY and FYNNEI. The CDR3 sequence is CASRQDRMNTEAFF. The CDR3 DNA reads TGTGCCAGCAGGCAGGACAGAATGAACACTGAAGCTTTCTTT.

V usage is TRBV6-1 and J usage is TRBJ2-1; tentatively, D is TRBD1 (6 bases). This CDR3 has 17 residues. Trimming left V 0 bases short and J 4 bases short, with 16 bases between. Germline-derived CDR1 and CDR2 are MNHNS and SASEGT. The CDR3 here is CASSEALGQFLYNEQFF. CDR3 DNA sequence: TGTGCCAGCAGTGAAGCGCTCGGACAGTTCCTATACAATGAGCAGTTCTTC.

This clonotype was seen a single time. The chain uses TRBV5-1 and TRBJ2-2; D might be TRBD1 (5 bases). Germline loops: CDR1 SGHRS, CDR2 YFSETQ. The CDR3 has 15 amino acids. Between the trimmed V and J ends, which lost 0 bases and 4 bases, there was a span of 10 bases. The CDR3 loop is CASSLDQGGTGELFF. As DNA, the CDR3 is TGCGCCAGCAGCTTGGATCAGGGCGGCACCGGGGAGCTGTTTTTT.

The chain joins TRBV27 to TRBJ1-5; D might be TRBD1 (5 bases). Germline lookup yields CDR1 MNHEY and CDR2 SMNVEV (reference sequence). The CDR3 runs to 17 residues. Trimming left V 3 bases short and J 1 base short, with 16 bases between. In DNA form, the CDR3 reads TGTGCCAGCAGTTTTTCCTCGGCAGGGCGGAGCAATCAGCCCCAGCATTTT. This codes for CASSFSSAGRSNQPQHF.

The rearrangement links TRBV30 to TRBJ2-5; 7 nucleotides agree with TRBD1. Trimming took 5 bases from V and 2 from J; bases not matched to a gene: 2. CDR3 size: 12 residues. CDR1 and CDR2 from the germline V gene are GTSNPN and SVGIG (reference sequence). The CDR3 loop is CAWDRAQETQYF. CDR3 nucleotide sequence: TGTGCCTGGGACAGGGCACAAGAGACCCAGTACTTC.

This clonotype was seen more than once but under ten times. The V call is TRBV5-1, the J call TRBJ2-7; 12 bases match TRBD2. V lost 4 bases, J lost 3 bases, and 5 bases stayed unmatched. Per the germline V gene, CDR1 is SGHRS and CDR2 is YFSETQ. This CDR3 has 15 residues. The CDR3 is CASSLGTSGLYEQYF. The CDR3 DNA is TGCGCCAGCAGCCTGGGGACTAGCGGGCTCTACGAGCAGTACTTC.

The rearrangement links TRBV28 to TRBJ2-7, with D perhaps matching TRBD2 (6 bases). The CDR3 runs 14 residues. Germline lookup yields CDR1 MDHEN and CDR2 SYDVKM. Trimming cost V 6 bases and J 5 bases, with 17 bases left between them. This chain's CDR3 is CASSLRELNDEQYF. In DNA form, the CDR3 reads TGTGCCAGCAGCCTACGGGAGTTGAACGACGAGCAGTACTTC.

This clonotype was observed a single time. This chain joins TRBV20-1 and TRBJ2-3, with D uncertain. V was trimmed by 8 bases and J by 0 bases, leaving 9 bases between them. The CDR3 sequence is 12 residues long. Germline V CDR1 and CDR2: DFQATT, SNEGSKA (reference sequence). CDR3 coding DNA: TGCAGTTCCGTCTCAAGCACAGATACGCAGTATTTT. Protein: CSSVSSTDTQYF.

V usage is TRBV15 and J usage is TRBJ2-7; 8 bases align to TRBD1. CDR3 length: 15 amino acids. The germline V gene has CDR1 LNHNV and CDR2 YYDKDF (reference sequence). V gave up 1 base and J gave up 4 bases; unmatched junction bases: 6. As DNA, the CDR3 is TGTGCCACCAGCAGAGCTACAGGGGGAGCGTACGAGCAGTACTTC. It specifies CATSRATGGAYEQYF.

The chain carries TRBV5-6 and TRBJ1-1; 11 nucleotides line up with TRBD1. The CDR3 has 16 residues. V shed 4 bases, J shed 5 bases, and the junction held 10 bases outside the gene matches. Germline loops: CDR1 SGHDT, CDR2 YYEEEE. The CDR3 reads CASSPLAGTGGTEAFF. DNA of the CDR3: TGTGCCAGCAGCCCCCTAGCCGGGACAGGGGGAACTGAAGCTTTCTTT.

The chain links TRBV6-5 to TRBJ1-2; TRBD1 agrees at 10 bases. There are 16 residues in the CDR3. V gave up 1 base and J gave up 8 bases; unmatched junction bases: 10. CDR1 is MNHEY, CDR2 SVGAGI, per germline. CDR3 nucleotides: TGTGCCAGCAGTTACTGGGACAGGGGCCATTCCGGCGGCTACACCTTC. The encoded protein is CASSYWDRGHSGGYTF.

Only a few counts were recorded for this clonotype. The chain recombines TRBV6-1 with TRBJ2-5, with 11 bases that match TRBD2. The CDR3 runs 15 residues. V was pared by 6 bases and J by 9 bases, with 12 bases of the junction left unmatched. The V gene's germline CDR1 is MNHNS and CDR2 SASEGT. The CDR3 bases are TGTGCCAGCAGCCCCGGGACTAGCGGCCCAAGGGCCCAGTACTTC. Its protein is CASSPGTSGPRAQYF.

The CDR3 reads CASFRAGGSGELFF. CDR3 DNA: TGTGCCAGCTTTAGGGCTGGCGGATCCGGGGAGCTGTTTTTT. The chain is built from TRBV2 and TRBJ2-2; unclear D gene. The germline CDR1 and CDR2 sequences are SNHLY and FYNNEI. The CDR3 is 14 amino acids. Trimming removed 8 bases from V and 6 bases from J, with 16 bases in between.

The genes are TRBV5-1 and TRBJ2-3, with TRBD2 matching 11 bases. V shed 2 bases, J shed 7 bases, and the junction held 9 bases outside the gene matches. Germline V gene data show CDR1 as SGHRS and CDR2 as YFSETQ. The CDR3 is 16 amino acids. The CDR3 DNA reads TGCGCCAGCAGCTTTTCTAGCGGGGGGCGTTCAAATACGCAGTATTTT. This gives the protein CASSFSSGGRSNTQYF.

V and J are TRBV14 and TRBJ1-1; D unclear. The V end was cut by 0 bases, the J end by 7 bases, with 9 bases between. The CDR3 has 13 amino acids. The germline V gene encodes CDR1 SGHDN and CDR2 FVKESK. CDR3 sequence: CASSQDRKGEAFF. The CDR3, as DNA: TGTGCCAGCAGCCAAGATCGGAAAGGTGAAGCTTTCTTT.

CDR3 nucleotide sequence: TGCAGTGCCCCCCCGGCGGGTCGGGATACGCAGTATTTT. As protein: CSAPPAGRDTQYF. The V and J genes are TRBV20-1 and TRBJ2-3; D possibly corresponds to TRBD2 (5 bases). Germline assignment: CDR1 DFQATT and CDR2 SNEGSKA (reference sequence). This CDR3 contains 13 residues. Deletions cut 6 bases from V and 6 bases from J, with 16 bases between.

This clonotype was counted once. The rearrangement links TRBV28 to TRBJ2-2; D perhaps matches TRBD2 (5 bases). Trimming took off 1 base at V and 4 bases at J, with 10 bases between the two ends. The CDR3 is 15 amino acids. Germline V gene sequence: CDR1 MDHEN, CDR2 SYDVKM. The CDR3 nucleotides are TGTGCCAGCAGTTTATTACTAGACGGCACCGGGGAGCTGTTTTTT. Translation gives CASSLLLDGTGELFF.

V and J are TRBV20-1 and TRBJ2-3, with TRBD2 matching 10 bases. The CDR3 has 16 amino acids. The V gene's germline CDR1 is DFQATT and CDR2 SNEGSKA (reference sequence). The trim removed 5 bases at V and 8 bases at J, leaving 16 bases unmatched. This CDR3 reads CSARKGLAGDLSTQYF. The CDR3 DNA is TGCAGTGCTCGAAAGGGGCTAGCGGGAGATCTCAGTACGCAGTATTTT.

The rearrangement uses TRBV20-1 and TRBJ2-7, with D perhaps TRBD1 (5 bases). The ends were cut back, 3 bases at V and 1 base at J, with 7 bases in the middle. This CDR3 is 12 amino acids long. Germline V gene sequence: CDR1 DFQATT, CDR2 SNEGSKA (reference sequence). CDR3 in amino acids: CSASDRSYEQYF. DNA for the CDR3: TGCAGTGCTAGCGACAGATCCTACGAGCAGTACTTC.

The V and J genes are TRBV11-2 and TRBJ2-4; the match to TRBD2 covers 8 bases. CDR1 is SGHAT, CDR2 FQNNGV, per germline. Germline trimming cut 6 bases from V and 3 bases from J; bases unmatched to any gene: 10. The CDR3 sequence is 16 residues long. The CDR3 DNA sequence: TGTGCCAGCAGACCGAGCGGGAGAGGAGTCAAAAACATTCAGTACTTC. It is translated as CASRPSGRGVKNIQYF.

This chain links TRBV5-1 with TRBJ2-2, with 8 bases aligning to TRBD2. CDR1 is SGHRS, CDR2 YFSETQ, per germline. The CDR3 contains 16 residues. The trim removed 4 bases at V and 4 bases at J, leaving 9 bases unmatched. The CDR3 protein is CASSARSGSGTGELFF. The DNA of the CDR3 is TGCGCCAGCAGCGCCCGCAGCGGGAGTGGCACCGGGGAGCTGTTTTTT.

The chain couples TRBV2 to TRBJ1-4; no firm D call. Germline V gene data show CDR1 as SNHLY and CDR2 as FYNNEI. This CDR3 has 15 residues. The V end lost 4 bases, the J end lost 0 bases, and 9 bases lay between the germline ends. Here the CDR3 DNA reads TGTGCCAGCAGTGCTTACGTCTCAACTAATGAAAAACTGTTTTTT. Translation gives CASSAYVSTNEKLFF.

The V gene is TRBV28, the J gene TRBJ2-2; no clear D gene. Germline assignment: CDR1 MDHEN and CDR2 SYDVKM. The CDR3 is made up of 16 amino acids. Trimming stripped 3 bases from V and 0 bases from J, with 11 bases between. CDR3 in DNA: TGTGCCAGCAGTTTCCCTGGAGACCCGAACACCGGGGAGCTGTTTTTT. Protein product: CASSFPGDPNTGELFF.

J is TRBJ1-1 and V is TRBV30, with TRBD1 matching 9 bases. The germline V gene encodes CDR1 GTSNPN and CDR2 SVGIG (reference sequence). The CDR3 extends over 14 amino acids. V lost 1 base to trimming and J lost 3 bases; unmatched junction nucleotides: 3. In nucleotides, the CDR3 is TGTGCCTGGAGTGGGACAGGGGAGGACACTGAAGCTTTCTTT. This sequence encodes CAWSGTGEDTEAFF. The full variable domain, its missing parts supplied by reference TRBV30 and TRBJ1-1, is SQTIHQWPATLVQPVGSPLSLECTVEGTSNPNLYWYRQAAGRGLQLLFYSVGIGQISSEVPQNLSASRPQDRQFILSSKKLLLSDSGFYLCAWSGTGEDTEAFFGQGTRLTVV.

The CDR3 protein is CASSPGPTTGGDYGYTF. For the CDR3, the DNA is TGTGCCAGCTCACCAGGCCCAACGACAGGGGGAGACTATGGCTACACCTTC. V and J are TRBV18 and TRBJ1-2; 9 bases map to TRBD1. The V gene end was trimmed by 2 bases and the J gene end by 3 bases; junction bases not matched to a gene: 10. CDR1 and CDR2 from the germline V gene are KGHSH and LQKENI. There are 17 residues in the CDR3.

V gene TRBV4-3 combines with J gene TRBJ2-5; D might be TRBD1 or TRBD2, each matching 6 bases. V shed 0 bases and J shed 4 bases, with 12 bases lying between them. The CDR3 is 15 amino acids. Looked up from germline, CDR1 is LGHNA and CDR2 is YSLEER. This chain's CDR3 is CASSQDPRGAETQYF. CDR3 DNA: TGCGCCAGCAGCCAAGATCCTAGGGGGGCAGAGACCCAGTACTTC.

The V and J genes are TRBV7-2 and TRBJ2-6; D call uncertain. This CDR3 is 15 amino acids long. Germline CDR1 and CDR2: SGHTA and FQGNSA. The V gene lost 5 bases and the J gene lost 4 bases, with 12 bases spanning the gap. CDR3 nucleotide sequence: TGTGCCAGCAGCCCAGTCGGATCAGGGGCCAACGTCCTGACTTTC. Translation gives CASSPVGSGANVLTF.

The chain couples TRBV7-2 to TRBJ1-2, with 8 bases aligning to TRBD1. J gave up 7 bases and V 5 bases, and 9 bases lay outside the gene matches. Looked up from germline, CDR1 is SGHTA and CDR2 is FQGNSA. The length of the CDR3 is 14 residues. CDR3 amino acids: CASSSSRTGIGYTF. For the CDR3, the DNA is TGTGCCAGCAGCAGCTCGCGGACAGGGATTGGCTACACCTTC.

The chain is built from TRBV18 and TRBJ2-1; 10 nucleotides align to TRBD2. Germline values: CDR1 KGHSH, CDR2 LQKENI. This CDR3 has 13 amino acids. After removal of 6 bases from V and 7 bases from J, the junction contained 3 bases not matched to a gene. CDR3 in amino acids: CASSELAGNEQFF. CDR3 bases: TGTGCCAGCTCCGAACTAGCGGGAAATGAGCAGTTCTTC.

The genes are TRBV10-3 and TRBJ2-7; D remains unclear. The CDR3 covers 13 residues. Germline V CDR1 and CDR2: ENHRY, SYGVKD. Between the trimmed V and J ends, which lost 7 bases and 0 bases, there was a span of 10 bases. CDR3 sequence: CAIKEASSYEQYF. The DNA for the CDR3 is TGTGCCATCAAAGAAGCAAGCTCCTACGAGCAGTACTTC.

The chain links TRBV18 to TRBJ2-6; no clear D. CDR1 KGHSH and CDR2 LQKENI come from the germline V gene. Trimming shortened V by 6 bases and J by 4 bases, and 4 bases separated the two germline ends. The length of the CDR3 is 12 residues. CDR3 loop: CASSLGANVLTF. The CDR3 DNA follows: TGTGCCAGCTCCCTAGGGGCCAACGTCCTGACTTTC.

V is TRBV7-9 and J is TRBJ2-2, with D uncertain. Germline V gene sequence: CDR1 SEHNR, CDR2 FQNEAQ (reference sequence). The CDR3 extends over 15 amino acids. V was clipped by 3 bases and J by 2 bases, with 10 bases between them. CDR3: CASSFRTVNTGELFF. The CDR3 DNA reads as TGTGCCAGCAGCTTCCGGACGGTTAACACCGGGGAGCTGTTTTTT.